One sample yielded the 23 T cell receptor beta chains listed below, sequenced in a study of blood T cells in healthy people across ages (dated by TCRdb to the mid-2010s). Libraries were constructed by 5' RACE. The sequencer listed for this sample is Illumina HiSeq 2500. A second about 6 to 11 cycle PCR used a sample-barcoded 5' primer and a J-beta primer mix. The public reads were reanalyzed by TCRdb: fastp trimming at Q25, MiXCR alignment, in-frame beta chains only. For every CDR3 protein sequence, its rows merge into one entry that carries the most common genes and DNA. This sample comprises just under 750,000 distinct CDR3 sequences, about 20% of them detected only once. The top ten constitute roughly a fifth of the sample. The sequenced sample consisted of blood. These receptors originate from an older man in good health.

This chain links TRBV12-3 or TRBV12-4 with TRBJ1-1, with 9 bases aligning to TRBD1. The CDR3 extends over 14 amino acids. Trimming took 6 bases from V and 5 from J; bases not matched to a gene: 7. CDR3 protein: CASSRGQGTTEAFF. The CDR3 DNA reads as TGTGCCAGCAGCCGAGGACAGGGGACGACTGAAGCTTTCTTT.

This clonotype occurred a few times. The rearrangement links TRBV11-2 to TRBJ2-1; D uncertain. The assigned J gene may be wrong: the sequence end matches TRBJ2-7 better. CDR1 and CDR2 (germline): SGHAT, FQNNGV. The CDR3 is made up of 15 amino acids. The CDR3 reads CASRDGNWPSYEQYF. CDR3 coding DNA: TGTGCCAGCAGGGACGGAAACTGGCCTAGCTACGAGCAGTACTTC.

There are many counts of this clonotype. This chain links TRBV20-1 with TRBJ2-3; 8 bases align to TRBD1. This CDR3 is 18 amino acids long. Germline V CDR1 and CDR2: DFQATT, SNEGSKA (reference sequence). V gave up 2 bases and J gave up 2 bases; unmatched junction bases: 15. Here the CDR3 DNA reads TGCAGTGCTAGAAAACTCATACGGGACAGGTTATTCACAGATACGCAGTATTTT. It encodes CSARKLIRDRLFTDTQYF.

The CDR3 DNA follows: TGTGCCATCAGTGAAGGACTAGCGGGGGGTTACGAGCAGTACGTC. It encodes CAISEGLAGGYEQYV. The chain uses TRBV10-3 and TRBJ2-5; 14 nucleotides line up with TRBD2. The J call may not be correct, given that the DNA end is closer to TRBJ2-7. The CDR3 is made up of 15 amino acids. CDR1 ENHRY and CDR2 SYGVKD come from the germline V gene.

This clonotype was found a few times. The J gene is TRBJ2-3, the V gene TRBV20-1; 9 nucleotides agree with TRBD2. V dropped 7 bases and J dropped 6; count of bases not matched to a gene: 11. The CDR3 extends over 14 amino acids. Germline V gives CDR1 DFQATT, CDR2 SNEGSKA (reference sequence). CDR3 loop: CSDYSGRPRDTQYF. The CDR3 region has the DNA TGCAGTGACTATAGCGGGAGACCCAGGGATACGCAGTATTTT.

The genes are TRBV19 and TRBJ2-3, with D hard to call. V was shortened by 8 bases and J by 2 bases, with 11 bases between the two germline ends. Per the germline V gene, CDR1 is LNHDA and CDR2 is SQIVND (reference sequence). The CDR3 sequence is 13 residues long. Here the CDR3 DNA reads TGTGCCAGTGACGGACCTTACACAGATACGCAGTATTTT. Its translation is CASDGPYTDTQYF.

The sample holds one count of this clonotype. The chain uses TRBV29-1 and TRBJ2-3; D is possibly TRBD2 (5 bases). Deletions cut 0 bases from V and 5 bases from J, with 12 bases between. There are 14 residues in the CDR3. Germline-derived CDR1 and CDR2 are SQVTM and ANQGSEA. For the CDR3, the DNA is TGCAGCGTTGAAGATCGCCGCCGGGAAGATACGCAGTATTTT. Residues: CSVEDRRREDTQYF.

V usage is TRBV15 and J usage is TRBJ2-3; the D is unclear. CDR3 length equals 13 residues. The V gene's germline CDR1 is LNHNV and CDR2 YYDKDF (reference sequence). Trimming took 0 bases from V and 6 from J, leaving 7 bases between them. The CDR3, as DNA: TGTGCCACCAGCAGAGATGGGCCGGATACGCAGTATTTT. It is translated as CATSRDGPDTQYF.

The chain is built from TRBV6-5 and TRBJ2-3, with 7 bases that match TRBD1. Trimming took 8 bases from V and 4 from J; bases not matched to a gene: 3. This CDR3 contains 12 residues. Germline V gives CDR1 MNHEY, CDR2 SVGAGI. In DNA form, the CDR3 reads TGTGCCAGCGGAAGGGGGCCAGATACGCAGTATTTT. It translates to CASGRGPDTQYF.

The rearrangement links TRBV29-1 to TRBJ2-7; no definite D call. This CDR3 contains 11 residues. CDR1 and CDR2 from the germline V gene are SQVTM and ANQGSEA. Trimming stripped 6 bases from V and 4 bases from J, with 10 bases between. The chain's CDR3 is CSVGDIYEQYV. The CDR3 coding sequence is TGCAGCGTAGGAGACATTTACGAGCAGTACGTC.

This clonotype was observed at least ten times. V usage is TRBV5-1 and J usage is TRBJ2-3, with D maybe TRBD1 (5 bases). Germline CDR1 is SGHRS and CDR2 is YFSETQ. This CDR3 has 17 amino acids. V lost 5 bases and J lost 3, with 22 bases in between. The CDR3 nucleotides read TGCGCCAGCAGTCTTCCCCAGGGTTTAGGGGAAACAGATACGCAGTATTTT. Translated, it gives CASSLPQGLGETDTQYF.

The chain employs TRBV13 and TRBJ2-5; the D gene is possibly TRBD2 (6 bases). From germline, CDR1 is PRHDT and CDR2 FYEKMQ (reference sequence). This CDR3 spans 17 amino acids. Trimming shortened V by 1 base and J by 1 base, and 16 bases separated the two germline ends. In DNA form, the CDR3 reads TGTGCCAGCAGCTTAGAGGGCCGATGGGGACTCCAAGAGACCCAGTACTTC. It encodes CASSLEGRWGLQETQYF.

V usage is TRBV6-5 and J usage is TRBJ2-4; TRBD2 matches at 9 bases. CDR3 length: 14 amino acids. Germline values: CDR1 MNHEY, CDR2 SVGAGI. With 6 bases clipped from V and 6 bases from J, the junction kept 6 bases outside the gene matches. CDR3 sequence (DNA): TGTGCCAGCAGCCCCGGACTAGCGAGAAACATTCAGTACTTC. Residues: CASSPGLARNIQYF.

V is TRBV29-1 and J is TRBJ2-3, with 9 bases identical to TRBD2. The CDR3 is made up of 14 amino acids. The trim removed 4 bases at V and 3 bases at J, leaving 5 bases unmatched. Germline loops: CDR1 SQVTM, CDR2 ANQGSEA. As DNA, the CDR3 is TGCAGCGTTGGAGTAGCGGGAGTAACAGATACGCAGTATTTT. Amino acids: CSVGVAGVTDTQYF.

This rearrangement joins TRBV3-1 to TRBJ2-7, with no clear D. The CDR3 spans 14 residues. The V gene lost 4 bases and the J gene lost 1 base, with 11 bases spanning the gap. The germline V gene encodes CDR1 LGHDT and CDR2 YNNKEL (reference sequence). This chain's CDR3 is CASSRDKGSYEQYF. CDR3 DNA sequence: TGTGCCAGCAGCCGAGATAAAGGGTCCTACGAGCAGTACTTC.

J is TRBJ1-4 and V is TRBV27; D unresolved. The CDR3 contains 14 residues. CDR1 and CDR2 from the germline V gene are MNHEY and SMNVEV (reference sequence). V was trimmed by 3 bases and J by 8 bases, leaving 13 bases between them. CDR3 region: CASSLAGAREKLFF. CDR3 sequence (DNA): TGTGCCAGCAGTTTGGCCGGTGCCCGGGAAAAACTGTTTTTT.

This clonotype showed up just a few times. V gene TRBV5-1 combines with J gene TRBJ2-5, with 7 bases that match TRBD2. The closer fit of TRBJ2-1 to the DNA end suggests the J call may be wrong. The CDR3 consists of 14 residues. Germline V gives CDR1 SGHRS, CDR2 YFSETQ. DNA for the CDR3: TGCGCCAGCAGCACCGGACTAGAGATCAATGAGCAGTTCTTC. It codes for CASSTGLEINEQFF.

This clonotype has only a few counts. CDR3 residues: CASSQYGGGETQYF. CDR3 in DNA: TGTGCCAGCAGCCAATATGGCGGAGGGGAGACCCAGTACTTC. The chain recombines TRBV12-3 or TRBV12-4 with TRBJ2-5; D is perhaps TRBD2 (6 bases). The V end was cut by 6 bases, the J end by 5 bases, with 16 bases between. CDR3 length: 14 amino acids.

Details on this clonotype: The junction does not match germline at one end; this may be a read error. The chain has TRBV5-5 and TRBJ2-1; D is uncertain. Germline CDR1 is SGHKS and CDR2 is YYEKEE (reference sequence). This CDR3 contains 16 residues. The CDR3 coding sequence is TGTGCCTGCAGCCCGCCTCGGGCCACCTCCTACAATGAGCAGTTCTTC. Encoded protein: CACSPPRATSYNEQFF.

The chain combines TRBV6-1 with TRBJ1-1, with D hard to call. This CDR3 comprises 14 residues. Trimming removed 4 bases at V and 1 base at J, with 10 bases between. CDR1 is MNHNS and CDR2 is SASEGT in the germline V gene. The DNA of the CDR3 is TGTGCCAGCAGTGCCGGGGAAACGAACACTGAAGCTTTCTTT. It encodes CASSAGETNTEAFF.

The chain is built from TRBV29-1 and TRBJ1-5; D uncertain. From germline, CDR1 is SQVTM and CDR2 ANQGSEA. The CDR3 loop spans 12 amino acids. Between the trimmed V and J ends, which lost 4 bases and 3 bases, there was a span of 7 bases. The chain's CDR3 is CSVGQHNQPQHF. Here the CDR3 DNA reads TGCAGCGTTGGGCAGCACAATCAGCCCCAGCATTTT.

This clonotype has just a few counts. V usage is TRBV20-1 and J usage is TRBJ2-7; D call uncertain. CDR1 DFQATT and CDR2 SNEGSKA come from the germline V gene (reference sequence). V lost 6 bases, J lost 4 bases, and 10 bases lay in between. The CDR3 is made up of 11 amino acids. Here the CDR3 DNA reads TGCAGTGCGTTATTTCGATACGAGCAGTACTTC. Amino acids: CSALFRYEQYF.

V gene TRBV20-1 combines with J gene TRBJ2-1; 9 bases map to TRBD1. CDR3 length: 17 residues. Germline values: CDR1 DFQATT, CDR2 SNEGSKA (reference sequence). J was trimmed by 4 bases and V by 0 bases; bases with no gene match: 10. CDR3 nucleotide sequence: TGCAGTGCTAGAGATCACCTAACAGGGGGCTCTTACAATGAGCAGTTCTTC. It encodes CSARDHLTGGSYNEQFF.